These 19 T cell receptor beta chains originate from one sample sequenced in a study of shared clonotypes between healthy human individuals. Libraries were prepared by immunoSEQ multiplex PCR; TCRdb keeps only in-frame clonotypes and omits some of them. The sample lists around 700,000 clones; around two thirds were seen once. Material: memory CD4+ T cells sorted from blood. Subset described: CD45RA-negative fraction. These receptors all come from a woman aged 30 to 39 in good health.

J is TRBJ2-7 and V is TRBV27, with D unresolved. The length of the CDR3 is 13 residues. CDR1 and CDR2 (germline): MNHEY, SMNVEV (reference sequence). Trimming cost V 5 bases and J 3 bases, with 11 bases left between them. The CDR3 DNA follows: TGTGCCAGCAGTCCTTATAATGGCTACGAGCAGTACTTC. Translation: CASSPYNGYEQYF.

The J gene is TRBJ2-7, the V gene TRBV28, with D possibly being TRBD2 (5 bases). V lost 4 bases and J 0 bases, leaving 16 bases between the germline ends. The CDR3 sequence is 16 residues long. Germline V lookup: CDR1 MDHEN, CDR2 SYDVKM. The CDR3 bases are TGTGCCAGCAGTTCTGAGGAGGAGCGGACCTCCTACGAGCAGTACTTC. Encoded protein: CASSSEEERTSYEQYF.

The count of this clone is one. In DNA form, the CDR3 reads TGTGCCAGCACCAGGACTAGATCTTTGGATGAGCAGTTCTTC. Translated: CASTRTRSLDEQFF. The genes are TRBV6-1 and TRBJ2-1, with 7 bases aligning to TRBD2. J lost 8 bases, V lost 7 bases, and 11 bases had no gene match. Germline loops: CDR1 MNHNS, CDR2 SASEGT. This CDR3 has 14 residues.

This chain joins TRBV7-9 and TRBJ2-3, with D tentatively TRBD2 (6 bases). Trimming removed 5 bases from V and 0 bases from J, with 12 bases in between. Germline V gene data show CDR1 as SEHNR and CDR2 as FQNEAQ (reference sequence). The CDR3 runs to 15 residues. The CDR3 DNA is TGTGCCAGCAGCCGGTTTGCGGGGAGCACAGATACGCAGTATTTT. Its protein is CASSRFAGSTDTQYF.

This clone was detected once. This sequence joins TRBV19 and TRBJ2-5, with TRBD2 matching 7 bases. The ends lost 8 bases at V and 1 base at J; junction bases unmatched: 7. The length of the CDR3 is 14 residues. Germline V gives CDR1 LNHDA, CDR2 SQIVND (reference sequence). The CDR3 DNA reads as TGTGCCAGTGGGATAGCGGGCGCCCAAGAGACCCAGTACTTC. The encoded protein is CASGIAGAQETQYF.

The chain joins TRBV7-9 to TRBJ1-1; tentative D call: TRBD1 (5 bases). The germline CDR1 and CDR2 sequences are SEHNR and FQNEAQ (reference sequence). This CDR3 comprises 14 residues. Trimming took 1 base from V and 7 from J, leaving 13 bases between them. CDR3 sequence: CASSLGRKGDEAFF. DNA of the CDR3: TGTGCCAGCAGCTTAGGGCGTAAAGGGGATGAAGCTTTCTTT.

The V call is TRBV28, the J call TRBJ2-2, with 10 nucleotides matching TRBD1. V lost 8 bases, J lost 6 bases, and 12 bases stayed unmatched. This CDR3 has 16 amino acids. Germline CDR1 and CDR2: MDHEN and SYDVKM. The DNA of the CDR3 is TGTGCCAGCCAGCGTCCGGGACAGGGGATCGCCGGGGAGCTGTTTTTT. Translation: CASQRPGQGIAGELFF.

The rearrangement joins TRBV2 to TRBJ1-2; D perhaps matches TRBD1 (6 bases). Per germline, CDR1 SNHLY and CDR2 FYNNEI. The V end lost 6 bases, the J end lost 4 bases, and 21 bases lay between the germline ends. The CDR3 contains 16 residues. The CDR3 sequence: CASRATGTRSRYGYTF. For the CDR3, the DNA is TGTGCCAGCAGGGCAACCGGGACAAGGAGCCGCTATGGCTACACCTTC.

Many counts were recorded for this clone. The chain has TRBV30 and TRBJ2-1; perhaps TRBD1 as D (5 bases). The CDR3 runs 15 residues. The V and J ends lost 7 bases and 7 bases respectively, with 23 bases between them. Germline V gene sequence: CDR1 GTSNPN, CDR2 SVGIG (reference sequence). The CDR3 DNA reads TGTGCCTCCCACTTAAAAGGAAGGGGCCATAATGAGCAGTTCTTC. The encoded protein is CASHLKGRGHNEQFF. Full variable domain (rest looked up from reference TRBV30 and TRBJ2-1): SQTIHQWPATLVQPVGSPLSLECTVEGTSNPNLYWYRQAAGRGLQLLFYSVGIGQISSEVPQNLSASRPQDRQFILSSKKLLLSDSGFYLCASHLKGRGHNEQFFGPGTRLTVL.

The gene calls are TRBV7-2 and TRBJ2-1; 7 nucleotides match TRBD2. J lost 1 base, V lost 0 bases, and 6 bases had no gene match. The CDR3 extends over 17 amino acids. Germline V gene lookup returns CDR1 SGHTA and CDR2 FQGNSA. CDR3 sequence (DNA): TGTGCCAGCAGCTTAGCGCAGGTGGGACTATCCTACAATGAGCAGTTCTTC. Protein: CASSLAQVGLSYNEQFF.

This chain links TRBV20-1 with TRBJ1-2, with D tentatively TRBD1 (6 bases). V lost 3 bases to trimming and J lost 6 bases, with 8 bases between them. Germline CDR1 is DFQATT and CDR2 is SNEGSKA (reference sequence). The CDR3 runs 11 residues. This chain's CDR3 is CSASRDNGYTF. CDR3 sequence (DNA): TGCAGTGCTAGCAGGGACAATGGCTACACCTTC.

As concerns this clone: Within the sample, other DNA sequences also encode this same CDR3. The CDR3 DNA sequence: TGCGCCAGCAGCTTAGCGGGAGAAGGGGAGCAGTTCTTC. Amino acids: CASSLAGEGEQFF. This chain connects TRBV5-1 to TRBJ2-1; 8 bases align to TRBD2. Looked up from germline, CDR1 is SGHRS and CDR2 is YFSETQ. V trimming: 2 bases; J trimming: 10 bases; junction bases outside the gene matches: 5. This CDR3 is 13 amino acids long.

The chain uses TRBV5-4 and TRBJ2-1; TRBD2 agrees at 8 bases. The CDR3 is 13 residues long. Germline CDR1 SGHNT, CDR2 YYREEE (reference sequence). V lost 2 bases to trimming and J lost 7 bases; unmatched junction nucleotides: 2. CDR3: CASSFRGGNEQFF. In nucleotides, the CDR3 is TGTGCCAGCAGCTTTCGGGGGGGGAATGAGCAGTTCTTC.

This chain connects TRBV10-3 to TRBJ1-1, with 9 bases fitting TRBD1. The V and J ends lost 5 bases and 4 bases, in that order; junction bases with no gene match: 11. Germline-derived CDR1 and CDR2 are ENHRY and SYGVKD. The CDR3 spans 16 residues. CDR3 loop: CAISSGTGMWSTEAFF. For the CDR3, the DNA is TGTGCCATCAGTTCCGGGACAGGGATGTGGAGCACTGAAGCTTTCTTT.

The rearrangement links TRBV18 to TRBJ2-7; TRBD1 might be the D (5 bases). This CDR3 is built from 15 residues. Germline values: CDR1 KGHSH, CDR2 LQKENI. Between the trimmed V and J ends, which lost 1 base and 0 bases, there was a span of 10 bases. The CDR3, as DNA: TGTGCCAGCTCACCACTTCGCGGACACTCCTACGAGCAGTACTTC. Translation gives CASSPLRGHSYEQYF.

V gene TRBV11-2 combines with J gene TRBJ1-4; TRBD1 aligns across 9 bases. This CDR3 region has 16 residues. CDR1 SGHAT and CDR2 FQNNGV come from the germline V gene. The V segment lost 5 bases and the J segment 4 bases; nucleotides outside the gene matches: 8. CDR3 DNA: TGTGCCAGCAGCCCCGGGACAGGGCCGTTTAATGAAAAACTGTTTTTT. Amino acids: CASSPGTGPFNEKLFF.

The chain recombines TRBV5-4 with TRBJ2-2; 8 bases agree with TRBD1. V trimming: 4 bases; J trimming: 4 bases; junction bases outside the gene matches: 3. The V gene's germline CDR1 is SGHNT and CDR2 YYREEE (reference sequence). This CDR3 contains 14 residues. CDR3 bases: TGTGCCAGCAGCGTGACAGGGGCCACCGGGGAGCTGTTTTTT. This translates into CASSVTGATGELFF.

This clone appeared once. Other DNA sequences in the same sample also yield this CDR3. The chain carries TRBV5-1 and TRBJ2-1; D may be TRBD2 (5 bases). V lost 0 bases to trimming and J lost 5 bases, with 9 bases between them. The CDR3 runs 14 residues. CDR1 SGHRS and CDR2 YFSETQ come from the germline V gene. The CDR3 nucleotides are TGCGCCAGCAGCTTGGCGGGAAGTAACAATGAGCAGTTCTTC. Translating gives CASSLAGSNNEQFF.

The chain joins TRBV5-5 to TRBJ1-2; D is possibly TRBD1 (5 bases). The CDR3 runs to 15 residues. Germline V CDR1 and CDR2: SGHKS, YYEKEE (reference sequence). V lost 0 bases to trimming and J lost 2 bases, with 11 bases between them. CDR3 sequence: CASSLGPGTNYGYTF. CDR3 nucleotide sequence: TGTGCCAGCAGCTTGGGTCCAGGGACGAACTATGGCTACACCTTC.